Below, 7 T cell receptor beta chains from the same sample are listed, as sequenced in a study of blood T cells in healthy people across ages. Combining a sample-barcoded 5' primer with a J-beta primer mix, a second PCR ran for about 6 to 12 cycles. Each CDR3 protein is one row after TCRdb ran MiXCR on the 5' RACE reads. Here the sample spans roughly 1,800,000 distinct CDR3 sequences, roughly 50% being singletons. The sequenced material came from blood. These receptor sequences come from a woman aged 40-49 years in good health.

This clonotype appeared a few times. The chain has TRBV6-5 and TRBJ1-2, with D perhaps matching TRBD1 (5 bases). Trimming left V 2 bases short and J 2 bases short, with 12 bases between. The V gene's germline CDR1 is MNHEY and CDR2 SVGAGI. The CDR3 contains 15 residues. Written as DNA, the CDR3 is TGTGCCAGCAGTTACGGGACCCCTCGGAACTATGGCTACACCTTC. It yields the protein CASSYGTPRNYGYTF.

This chain connects TRBV20-1 to TRBJ1-1; D gene uncertain. The CDR3 is 14 residues long. CDR1 and CDR2 (germline): DFQATT, SNEGSKA (reference sequence). With 4 bases removed from V and 0 bases from J, the gap between germline ends came to 12 bases. The CDR3 DNA is TGCAGTGCTACCTCGCCAGCCCTGAACACTGAAGCTTTCTTT. It codes for CSATSPALNTEAFF.

The chain uses TRBV11-3 and TRBJ2-7; 11 bases are shared with TRBD2. This CDR3 has 13 amino acids. J was trimmed by 7 bases and V by 4 bases; bases with no gene match: 3. Germline V gives CDR1 SGHNT, CDR2 YENEEA. The CDR3 nucleotides are TGTGCCAGCAGCTCCCTAGCGGGGGGTGAGCAGTACTTC. Translating it yields CASSSLAGGEQYF.

This chain uses TRBV6-5 with TRBJ2-1, with D possibly being TRBD1 (6 bases). Germline lookup yields CDR1 MNHEY and CDR2 SVGAGI. This CDR3 is 15 amino acids long. V lost 6 bases and J lost 4, with 16 bases in between. The CDR3 nucleotides read TGTGCCAGCAGGACGACGAGACAGGAGTACAATGAGCAGTTCTTC. Translating gives CASRTTRQEYNEQFF.

This clonotype was counted between two and nine times. The gene calls are TRBV6-2 or TRBV6-3 and TRBJ2-7, with D tentatively TRBD2 (6 bases). Germline V lookup: CDR1 MNHEY, CDR2 SVGEGT. CDR3 size: 15 residues. The V gene lost 0 bases and the J gene lost 3 bases, with 12 bases spanning the gap. CDR3 nucleotides: TGTGCCAGCAGTTACTCACTTAGCGGCCTCTACGAGCAGTACTTC. This codes for CASSYSLSGLYEQYF.

This chain links TRBV2 with TRBJ2-4; D gene ambiguous. Trimming removed 4 bases at V and 2 bases at J, with 9 bases between. This CDR3 is 14 amino acids long. CDR1 and CDR2 (germline): SNHLY, FYNNEI. The CDR3 loop reads CASSGHETKNIQYF. The CDR3 region has the DNA TGTGCCAGCAGTGGGCACGAGACCAAAAACATTCAGTACTTC.

This clonotype was counted between two and nine times. The CDR3: CASSRQGTSSYEQYF. The CDR3 coding sequence is TGTGCCAGCAGCCGTCAGGGCACGAGCTCCTACGAGCAGTACTTC. The V and J genes are TRBV7-2 and TRBJ2-7; D is possibly TRBD1 (5 bases). Per the germline V gene, CDR1 is SGHTA and CDR2 is FQGNSA. V lost 5 bases and J lost 0, with 14 bases in between. CDR3 length equals 15 residues.